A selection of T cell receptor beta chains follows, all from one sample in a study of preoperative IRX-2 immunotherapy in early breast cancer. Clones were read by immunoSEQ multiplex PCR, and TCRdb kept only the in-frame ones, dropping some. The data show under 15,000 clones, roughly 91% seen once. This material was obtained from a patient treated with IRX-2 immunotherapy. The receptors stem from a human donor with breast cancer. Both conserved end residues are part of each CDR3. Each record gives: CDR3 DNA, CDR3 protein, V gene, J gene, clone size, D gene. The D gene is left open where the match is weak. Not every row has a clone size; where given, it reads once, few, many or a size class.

CDR3nt: TGTGCCAGCAGCCACCGACTAGCGGGGGGCCCCTTTCGGCAGACCCAGTACTTC
CDR3aa: CASSHRLAGGPFRQTQYF
v_gene: TRBV4-2
j_gene: TRBJ2-5
abundance: .
d_gene: TRBD2

CDR3nt: TGTGCCACCACATTGACAGGGGGGTTGGAAGCTTTCTTT
CDR3aa: CATTLTGGLEAFF
v_gene: TRBV15
j_gene: TRBJ1-1
abundance: .
d_gene: TRBD1

CDR3nt: TGTGCCAGCAGCGCACTAGCGGATACGCAGTATTTT
CDR3aa: CASSALADTQYF
v_gene: TRBV9
j_gene: TRBJ2-3
abundance: .
d_gene: TRBD2

CDR3nt: TGTGCCAGCAGCCCTTGGAGCGGGGAAGCTTTCTTT
CDR3aa: CASSPWSGEAFF
v_gene: TRBV19
j_gene: TRBJ1-1
abundance: .
d_gene: .

CDR3nt: TGTGCCAGCGGAACCCCCATGGCGGGCGTTCAAGAGACCCAGTACTTC
CDR3aa: CASGTPMAGVQETQYF
v_gene: TRBV27
j_gene: TRBJ2-5
abundance: few
d_gene: .

CDR3nt: TGTGCCAGCTCACCCAGCATATCCGGCACAGATACGCAGTATTTT
CDR3aa: CASSPSISGTDTQYF
v_gene: TRBV18
j_gene: TRBJ2-3
abundance: .
d_gene: .

CDR3nt: TGCGCCAGCAGCTCACCAGCCGACAGGGAAATCATCCACAATGAGCAGTTCTTC
CDR3aa: CASSSPADREIIHNEQFF
v_gene: TRBV5-1
j_gene: TRBJ2-1
abundance: once
d_gene: TRBD1

CDR3nt: TGTGCCAGCAGCTATAGCCACCAAGAGACCCAGTACTTC
CDR3aa: CASSYSHQETQYF
v_gene: TRBV7-6
j_gene: TRBJ2-5
abundance: .
d_gene: .

CDR3nt: TGTGCCAGCAGCTTAGCCCAGCGGTATAATTCACCCCTCCACTTT
CDR3aa: CASSLAQRYNSPLHF
v_gene: TRBV11-3
j_gene: TRBJ1-6
abundance: .
d_gene: .

CDR3nt: TGTGCTAGTGGTTTGATACAGGGAAACACCATATATTTT
CDR3aa: CASGLIQGNTIYF
v_gene: TRBV12-5
j_gene: TRBJ1-3
abundance: once
d_gene: .

CDR3nt: TGCGCCAGCAGCTTGGGGGGCAGAAACACCGGGGAGCTGTTTTTT
CDR3aa: CASSLGGRNTGELFF
v_gene: TRBV5-1
j_gene: TRBJ2-2
abundance: .
d_gene: .

CDR3nt: TGTGCCAGCAGTGAGACCTACAATGAGCAGTTCTTC
CDR3aa: CASSETYNEQFF
v_gene: TRBV2
j_gene: TRBJ2-1
abundance: once
d_gene: .

CDR3nt: TGTGCCAGTAGTCGAGGACAGGGGGCAGATACGCAGTATTTT
CDR3aa: CASSRGQGADTQYF
v_gene: TRBV19
j_gene: TRBJ2-3
abundance: .
d_gene: TRBD1

CDR3nt: TGTGCCAGCACCTTGGGGGTAGGGACTGGGACAGGGGGCGTACAGCCCCAGCATTTT
CDR3aa: CASTLGVGTGTGGVQPQHF
v_gene: TRBV7-6
j_gene: TRBJ1-5
abundance: .
d_gene: TRBD1

CDR3nt: TGCGCCAGCAGCTTGGAACAGGGGATGGCACGCTACGAGCAGTACTTC
CDR3aa: CASSLEQGMARYEQYF
v_gene: TRBV5-1
j_gene: TRBJ2-7
abundance: .
d_gene: TRBD1

CDR3nt: TGTGCCAGCAGACCCACAGGAGTCAGCAATCAGCCCCAGCATTTT
CDR3aa: CASRPTGVSNQPQHF
v_gene: TRBV6-5
j_gene: TRBJ1-5
abundance: .
d_gene: .

CDR3nt: TGTGCCAGCAGCCCTTGGAGCGGGGAAGCTTTCTTT
CDR3aa: CASSPWSGEAFF
v_gene: TRBV12-2
j_gene: TRBJ1-1
abundance: few
d_gene: .

CDR3nt: TGTGCCAGCAGCTTACAGGGAGAGAACACTGAAGCTTTCTTT
CDR3aa: CASSLQGENTEAFF
v_gene: TRBV11-3
j_gene: TRBJ1-1
abundance: .
d_gene: .

CDR3nt: TGTGCCAGCAGTCCCAGAGGGCCCTATGGCTACACCTTC
CDR3aa: CASSPRGPYGYTF
v_gene: TRBV27
j_gene: TRBJ1-2
abundance: .
d_gene: .

CDR3nt: TGTGCCAGCAGTTGGGACTACCAAGAGACCCAGTACTTC
CDR3aa: CASSWDYQETQYF
v_gene: TRBV2
j_gene: TRBJ2-5
abundance: .
d_gene: .

CDR3nt: TGTGCCAGCTCCGCGGGGGCCGGAAACACCATATATTTT
CDR3aa: CASSAGAGNTIYF
v_gene: TRBV9
j_gene: TRBJ1-3
abundance: .
d_gene: .

CDR3nt: TGCAGCGTCCGGGACGGCATTTATACGAACACCGGGGAGCTGTTTTTT
CDR3aa: CSVRDGIYTNTGELFF
v_gene: TRBV29-1
j_gene: TRBJ2-2
abundance: .
d_gene: .

CDR3nt: TGTGCCAGTAGTATTGGACGCGGCCAGGGTTATAATTCACCCCTCCACTTT
CDR3aa: CASSIGRGQGYNSPLHF
v_gene: TRBV19
j_gene: TRBJ1-6
abundance: .
d_gene: .

CDR3nt: TGTGCCAGCAGCATTGGAGGTAGCTCTGGAAACACCATATATTTT
CDR3aa: CASSIGGSSGNTIYF
v_gene: TRBV6-5
j_gene: TRBJ1-3
abundance: .
d_gene: .